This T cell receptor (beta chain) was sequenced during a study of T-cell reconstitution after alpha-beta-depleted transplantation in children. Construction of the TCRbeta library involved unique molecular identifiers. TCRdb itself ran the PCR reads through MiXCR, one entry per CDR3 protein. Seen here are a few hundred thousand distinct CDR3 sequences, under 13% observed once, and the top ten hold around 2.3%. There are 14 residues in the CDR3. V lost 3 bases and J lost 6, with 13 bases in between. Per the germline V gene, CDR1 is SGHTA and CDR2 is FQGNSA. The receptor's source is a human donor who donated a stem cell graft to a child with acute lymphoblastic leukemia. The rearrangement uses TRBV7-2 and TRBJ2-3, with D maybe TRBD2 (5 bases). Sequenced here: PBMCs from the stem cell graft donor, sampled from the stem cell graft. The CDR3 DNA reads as TGTGCCAGCAGCTTCGGACTTATTCGCGATACGCAGTATTTT. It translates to CASSFGLIRDTQYF.